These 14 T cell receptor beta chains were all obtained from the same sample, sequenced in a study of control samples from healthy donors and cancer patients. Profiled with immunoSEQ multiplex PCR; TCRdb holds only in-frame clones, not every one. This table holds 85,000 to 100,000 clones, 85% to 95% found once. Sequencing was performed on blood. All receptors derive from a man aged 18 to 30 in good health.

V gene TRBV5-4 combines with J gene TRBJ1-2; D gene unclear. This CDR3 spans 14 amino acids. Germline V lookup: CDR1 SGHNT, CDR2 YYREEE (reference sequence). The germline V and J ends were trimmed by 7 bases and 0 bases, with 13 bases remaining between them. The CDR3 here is CASFFGPANYGYTF. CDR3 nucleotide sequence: TGTGCCAGCTTTTTTGGGCCAGCTAACTATGGCTACACCTTC. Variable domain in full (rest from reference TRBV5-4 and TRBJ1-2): ETGVTQSPTHLIKTRGQQVTLRCSSQSGHNTVSWYQQALGQGPQFIFQYYREEENGRGNFPPRFSGLQFPNYSSELNVNALELDDSALYLCASFFGPANYGYTFGSGTRLTVV.

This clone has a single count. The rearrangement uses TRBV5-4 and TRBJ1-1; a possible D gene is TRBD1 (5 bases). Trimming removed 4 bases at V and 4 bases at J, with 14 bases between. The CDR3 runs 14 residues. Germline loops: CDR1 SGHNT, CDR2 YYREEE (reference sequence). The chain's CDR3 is CASSMGSGGTEAFF. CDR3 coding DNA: TGTGCCAGCAGCATGGGGAGCGGGGGCACTGAAGCTTTCTTT.

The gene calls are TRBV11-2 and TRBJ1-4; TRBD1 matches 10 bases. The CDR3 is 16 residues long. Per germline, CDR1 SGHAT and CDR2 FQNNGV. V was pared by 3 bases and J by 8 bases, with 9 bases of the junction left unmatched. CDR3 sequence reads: CASSFNFGTGEEKLFF. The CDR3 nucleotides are TGTGCCAGCAGCTTCAACTTCGGGACAGGGGAAGAAAAACTGTTTTTT. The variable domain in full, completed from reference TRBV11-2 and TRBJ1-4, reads EAGVAQSPRYKIIEKRQSVAFWCNPISGHATLYWYQQILGQGPKLLIQFQNNGVVDDSQLPKDRFSAERLKGVDSTLKIQPAKLEDSAVYLCASSFNFGTGEEKLFFGSGTQLSVL.

CDR3 DNA: TGTGCCAGCAGCTTAAAAAGAGGAATCTATGGCTACACCTTC. Its protein product is CASSLKRGIYGYTF. The rearrangement joins TRBV5-4 to TRBJ1-2, with unresolved D. CDR3 length: 14 residues. CDR1 is SGHNT, CDR2 YYREEE, per germline (reference sequence). Trimming took off 2 bases at V and 4 bases at J, with 12 bases between the two ends.

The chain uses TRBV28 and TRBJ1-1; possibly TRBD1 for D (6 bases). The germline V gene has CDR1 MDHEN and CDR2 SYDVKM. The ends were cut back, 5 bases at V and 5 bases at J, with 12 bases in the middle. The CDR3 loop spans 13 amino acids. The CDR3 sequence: CASSPTGWTEAFF. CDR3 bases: TGTGCCAGCAGTCCTACAGGGTGGACTGAAGCTTTCTTT.

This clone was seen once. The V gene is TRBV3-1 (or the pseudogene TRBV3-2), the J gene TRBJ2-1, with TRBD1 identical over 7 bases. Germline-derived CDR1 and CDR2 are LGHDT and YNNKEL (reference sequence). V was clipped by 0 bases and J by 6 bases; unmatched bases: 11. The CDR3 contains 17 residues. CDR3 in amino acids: CASSQDIGDSLVNEQFF. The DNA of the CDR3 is TGTGCCAGCAGCCAAGATATCGGGGACAGCTTAGTCAATGAGCAGTTCTTC.

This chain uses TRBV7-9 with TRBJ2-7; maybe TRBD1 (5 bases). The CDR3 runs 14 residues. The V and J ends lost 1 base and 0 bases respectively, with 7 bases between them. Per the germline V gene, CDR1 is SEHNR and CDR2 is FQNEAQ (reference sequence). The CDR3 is CASSLVRDSYEQYF. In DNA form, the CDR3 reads TGTGCCAGCAGCTTAGTCAGGGACTCCTACGAGCAGTACTTC.

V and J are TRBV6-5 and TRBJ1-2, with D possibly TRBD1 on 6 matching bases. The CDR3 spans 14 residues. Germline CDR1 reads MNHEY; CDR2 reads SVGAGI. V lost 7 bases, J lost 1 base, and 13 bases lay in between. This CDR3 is CASTEGRGNYGYTF. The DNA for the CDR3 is TGTGCCAGCACCGAAGGCAGGGGTAACTATGGCTACACCTTC.

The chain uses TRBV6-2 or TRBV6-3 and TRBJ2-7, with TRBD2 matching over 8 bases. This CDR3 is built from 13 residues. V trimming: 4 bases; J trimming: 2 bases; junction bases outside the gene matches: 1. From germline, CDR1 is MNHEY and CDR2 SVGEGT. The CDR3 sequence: CASSSGGTYEQYF. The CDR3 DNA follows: TGTGCCAGCAGTTCGGGGGGGACCTACGAGCAGTACTTC.

CDR3 DNA: TGTGCCAGTAGTATAGATGAAAAACTGTTTTTT. Translating gives CASSIDEKLFF. The chain carries TRBV19 and TRBJ1-4; D remains unclear. Trimming shortened V by 0 bases and J by 7 bases, and 0 bases separated the two germline ends. There are 11 residues in the CDR3. Germline CDR1 is LNHDA and CDR2 is SQIVND (reference sequence).

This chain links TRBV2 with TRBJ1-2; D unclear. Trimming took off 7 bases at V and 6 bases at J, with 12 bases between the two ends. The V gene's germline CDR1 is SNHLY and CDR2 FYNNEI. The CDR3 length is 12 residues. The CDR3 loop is CASTMDLHGYTF. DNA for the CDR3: TGTGCCAGCACTATGGATCTCCATGGCTACACCTTC.

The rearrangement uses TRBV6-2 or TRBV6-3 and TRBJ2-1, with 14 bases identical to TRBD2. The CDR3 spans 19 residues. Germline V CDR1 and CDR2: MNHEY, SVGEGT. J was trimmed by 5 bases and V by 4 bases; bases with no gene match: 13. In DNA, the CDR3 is TGTGCCAGCAGTTGCCGACTAGCGGGAGGGCCGTGTGTCAACAATGAGCAGTTCTTC. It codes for CASSCRLAGGPCVNNEQFF.

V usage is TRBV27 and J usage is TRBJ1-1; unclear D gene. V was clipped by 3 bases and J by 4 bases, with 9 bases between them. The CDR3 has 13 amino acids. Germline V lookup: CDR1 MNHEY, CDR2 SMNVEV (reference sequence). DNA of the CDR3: TGTGCCAGCAGTTTCTCCAGCGGCACTGAAGCTTTCTTT. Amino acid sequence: CASSFSSGTEAFF.

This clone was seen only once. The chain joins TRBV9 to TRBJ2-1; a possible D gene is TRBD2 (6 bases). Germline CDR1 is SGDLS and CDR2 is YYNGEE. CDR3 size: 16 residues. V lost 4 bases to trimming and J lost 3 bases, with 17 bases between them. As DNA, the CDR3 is TGTGCCAGCAGCCCTCCGGTGGGAGGCAGCTACAATGAGCAGTTCTTC. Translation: CASSPPVGGSYNEQFF.